This entry concerns a single T cell receptor beta chain. The antigen is not known. The data stem from a study of lymphopenia after photon versus proton radiotherapy. The CDR3 spans 16 residues. Germline V CDR1 and CDR2: SGHAT, FQNNGV. Unmatched junction bases numbered 5, after V lost 1 base and J lost 3 bases. Data came from immunoSEQ multiplex PCR; TCRdb stores just in-frame clones and leaves some out. The sample consists of roughly 29,000 clones, roughly 87% of them appearing once. General study results and limits: Only patients who died were analyzed for survival; proton advantage is unproven. Proton therapy kept repertoires fairly stable, unlike photons, which gained effector/memory cells. Post-nadir TCR diversity decline inversely tracked overall survival among those who died. Post-nadir diversity loss with photons came from oligoclonal expansion, particularly CD8+ Temra cells.

Sequencing used peripheral blood, obtained from a patient treated with proton-based radiotherapy. The chain employs TRBV11-2 and TRBJ2-1; TRBD1 agrees at 8 bases. This sequence was found in a woman in her fifties or sixties with cholangiocarcinoma. Some clones in this sample may be carry-over from other donors' samples. The CDR3, as DNA: TGTGCCAGCAGCTTAGTGCAGGGGGCGGTCTACAATGAGCAGTTCTTC. Protein: CASSLVQGAVYNEQFF. The full variable domain, its missing parts supplied by reference TRBV11-2 and TRBJ2-1, is EAGVAQSPRYKIIEKRQSVAFWCNPISGHATLYWYQQILGQGPKLLIQFQNNGVVDDSQLPKDRFSAERLKGVDSTLKIQPAKLEDSAVYLCASSLVQGAVYNEQFFGPGTRLTVL.